What follows are 8 T cell receptor beta chains derived from one specimen sequenced in a study of T cell changes during pregnancy in multiple sclerosis. The repertoire was sequenced with immunoSEQ multiplex PCR; TCRdb's copy has only in-frame clones and lacks some. The sample yields about 92,000 clones, about 92% seen once. Material: peripheral blood, obtained in the first trimester of pregnancy. These receptors were collected from a female donor with multiple sclerosis, enrolled in a pregnancy study.

This chain links TRBV7-6 with TRBJ2-1, with D possibly being TRBD2 (6 bases). The germline V gene has CDR1 SGHVS and CDR2 FNYEAQ. The ends were cut back, 0 bases at V and 8 bases at J, with 11 bases in the middle. The CDR3 is made up of 14 amino acids. The CDR3 bases are TGTGCCAGCAGCTTAGCGCAGCGGGTCGATGAGCAGTTCTTC. Protein sequence: CASSLAQRVDEQFF.

J is TRBJ2-2 and V is TRBV7-2; tentatively, D is TRBD2 (5 bases). The ends were cut back, 5 bases at V and 7 bases at J, with 14 bases in the middle. Germline assignment: CDR1 SGHTA and CDR2 FQGNSA. The CDR3 contains 14 residues. The CDR3 DNA reads TGTGCCAGCAGCCGAGTCCCCGGAGGCGGGGAGCTGTTTTTT. This encodes CASSRVPGGGELFF. The full variable domain, with the rest looked up from reference TRBV7-2 and TRBJ2-2, is GAGVSQSPSNKVTEKGKDVELRCDPISGHTALYWYRQSLGQGLEFLIYFQGNSAPDKSGLPSDRFSAERTGGSVSTLTIQRTQQEDSAVYLCASSRVPGGGELFFGEGSRLTVL.

The rearrangement uses TRBV28 and TRBJ2-7; D not resolved. The CDR3 spans 11 residues. Germline-derived CDR1 and CDR2 are MDHEN and SYDVKM. V was cut by 5 bases and J by 7 bases, with 9 bases left in between. The CDR3 nucleotides are TGTGCCAGCAGTCTTCGGTGGGAGCAGTACTTC. Protein sequence: CASSLRWEQYF.

The chain employs TRBV4-2 and TRBJ2-5; D possibly corresponds to TRBD2 (5 bases). This CDR3 spans 14 amino acids. Germline loops: CDR1 LGHNA, CDR2 YNFKEQ. V lost 4 bases and J 5 bases, leaving 14 bases between the germline ends. The CDR3 loop is CASSPRVGVETQYF. DNA for the CDR3: TGTGCCAGCAGCCCCCGTGTGGGAGTTGAGACCCAGTACTTC.

This clone was seen once. The V and J genes are TRBV11-2 and TRBJ1-2; D gene unclear. Germline V lookup: CDR1 SGHAT, CDR2 FQNNGV. There are 13 residues in the CDR3. V shed 4 bases and J shed 4 bases, with 10 bases lying between them. CDR3 coding DNA: TGTGCCAGCAGCTACAATCGGGGCTATGGCTACACCTTC. Translated: CASSYNRGYGYTF.

The chain couples TRBV9 to TRBJ2-1; TRBD2 agrees at 9 bases. The CDR3 is 14 residues long. Germline-derived CDR1 and CDR2 are SGDLS and YYNGEE. After removal of 4 bases from V and 9 bases from J, the junction contained 8 bases not matched to a gene. This CDR3 reads CASSPRLAEPEQFF. The CDR3 DNA reads as TGTGCCAGCAGCCCTAGACTAGCGGAGCCTGAGCAGTTCTTC.

The CDR3 DNA follows: TGTGCCAGCAGCCCCCAGACAGGGATGAACACTGAAGCTTTCTTT. This sequence encodes CASSPQTGMNTEAFF. V usage is TRBV5-6 and J usage is TRBJ1-1, with TRBD1 matching over 7 bases. Trimming took 4 bases from V and 0 from J; bases not matched to a gene: 6. In germline, CDR1 is SGHDT, CDR2 YYEEEE. CDR3 length equals 15 residues. Using reference TRBV5-6 and TRBJ1-1 for the parts outside the CDR3, the full variable domain is DAGVTQSPTHLIKTRGQQVTLRCSPKSGHDTVSWYQQALGQGPQFIFQYYEEEERQRGNFPDRFSGHQFPNYSSELNVNALLLGDSALYLCASSPQTGMNTEAFFGQGTRLTVV.

The J gene is TRBJ1-2, the V gene TRBV5-1; D is perhaps TRBD1 (5 bases). The CDR3 runs 15 residues. V was pared by 4 bases and J by 4 bases, with 17 bases between. The germline gives CDR1 SGHRS, CDR2 YFSETQ. The CDR3 DNA follows: TGCGCCAGCAGCGGTGCGGGACCATGGGGCTATGGCTACACCTTC. This gives the protein CASSGAGPWGYGYTF.